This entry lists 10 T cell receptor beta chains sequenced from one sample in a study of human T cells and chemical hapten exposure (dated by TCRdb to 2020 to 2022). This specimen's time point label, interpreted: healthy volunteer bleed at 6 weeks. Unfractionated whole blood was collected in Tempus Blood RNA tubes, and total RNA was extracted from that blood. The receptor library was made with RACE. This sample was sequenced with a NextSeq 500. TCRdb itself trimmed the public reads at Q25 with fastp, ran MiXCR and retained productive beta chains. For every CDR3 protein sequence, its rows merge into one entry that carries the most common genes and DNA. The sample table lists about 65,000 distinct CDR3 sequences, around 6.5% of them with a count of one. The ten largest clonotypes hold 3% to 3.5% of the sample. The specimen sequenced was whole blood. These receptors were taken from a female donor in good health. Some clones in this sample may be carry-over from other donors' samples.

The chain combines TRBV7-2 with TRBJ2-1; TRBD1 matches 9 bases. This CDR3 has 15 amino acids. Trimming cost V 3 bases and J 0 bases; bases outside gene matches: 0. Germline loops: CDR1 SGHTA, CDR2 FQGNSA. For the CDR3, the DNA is TGTGCCAGCAGCTTGACAGGGGGCTCCTACAATGAGCAGTTCTTC. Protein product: CASSLTGGSYNEQFF.

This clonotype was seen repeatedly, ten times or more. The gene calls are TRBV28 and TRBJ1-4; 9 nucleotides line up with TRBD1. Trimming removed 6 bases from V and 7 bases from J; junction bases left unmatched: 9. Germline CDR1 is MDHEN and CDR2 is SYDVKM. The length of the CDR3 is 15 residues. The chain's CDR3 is CASSLTGTGLEKLFF. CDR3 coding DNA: TGTGCCAGCAGCTTAACCGGGACAGGGCTTGAAAAACTGTTTTTT.

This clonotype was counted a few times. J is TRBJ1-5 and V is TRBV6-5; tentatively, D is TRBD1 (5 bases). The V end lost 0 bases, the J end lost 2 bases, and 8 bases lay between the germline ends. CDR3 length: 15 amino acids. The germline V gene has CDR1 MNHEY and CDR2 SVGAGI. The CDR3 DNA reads TGTGCCAGCAGTTACTCAGCGGGGGGCAATCAGCCCCAGCATTTT. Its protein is CASSYSAGGNQPQHF.

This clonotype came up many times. CDR3 sequence: CASSLGGQGANSPLHF. CDR3 DNA sequence: TGCGCCAGCAGCTTGGGTGGACAGGGGGCCAATTCACCCCTCCACTTT. The V call is TRBV5-1, the J call TRBJ1-6, with 11 bases identical to TRBD1. CDR1 is SGHRS, CDR2 YFSETQ, per germline. Germline trimming cut 0 bases from V and 7 bases from J; bases unmatched to any gene: 3. The CDR3 extends over 16 amino acids.

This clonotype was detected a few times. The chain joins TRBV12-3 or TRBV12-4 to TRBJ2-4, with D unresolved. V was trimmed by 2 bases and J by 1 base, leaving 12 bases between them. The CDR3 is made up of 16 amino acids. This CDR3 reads CASSLLPEGAKNIQYF. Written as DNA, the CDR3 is TGTGCCAGCAGTTTACTCCCGGAAGGGGCCAAAAACATTCAGTACTTC.

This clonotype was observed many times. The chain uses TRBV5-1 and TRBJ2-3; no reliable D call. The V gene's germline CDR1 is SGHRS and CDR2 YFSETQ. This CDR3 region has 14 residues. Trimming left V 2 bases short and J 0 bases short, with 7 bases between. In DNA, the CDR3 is TGCGCCAGCAGCTTTAGTGAAAGCACAGATACGCAGTATTTT. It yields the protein CASSFSESTDTQYF.

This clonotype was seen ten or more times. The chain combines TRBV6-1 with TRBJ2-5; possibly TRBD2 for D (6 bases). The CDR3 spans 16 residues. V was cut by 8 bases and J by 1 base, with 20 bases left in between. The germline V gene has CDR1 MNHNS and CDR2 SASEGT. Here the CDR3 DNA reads TGTGCCAGCTTCTCCCGGGGAGGAGGCGGCCAAGAGACCCAGTACTTC. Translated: CASFSRGGGGQETQYF.

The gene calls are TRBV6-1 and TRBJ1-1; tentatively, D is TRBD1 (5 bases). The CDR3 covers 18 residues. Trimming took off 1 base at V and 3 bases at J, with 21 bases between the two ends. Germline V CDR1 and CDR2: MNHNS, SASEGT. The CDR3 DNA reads TGTGCCAGCAGTGAAGGACTTGGGGGGGTAGAGGAGGACACTGAAGCTTTCTTT. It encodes CASSEGLGGVEEDTEAFF.

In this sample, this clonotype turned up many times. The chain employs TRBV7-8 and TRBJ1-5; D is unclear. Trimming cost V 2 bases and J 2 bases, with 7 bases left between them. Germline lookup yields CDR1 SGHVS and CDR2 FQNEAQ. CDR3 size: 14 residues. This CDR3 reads CASSLIIGNQPQHF. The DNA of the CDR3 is TGTGCCAGCAGCTTAATAATCGGCAATCAGCCCCAGCATTTT.

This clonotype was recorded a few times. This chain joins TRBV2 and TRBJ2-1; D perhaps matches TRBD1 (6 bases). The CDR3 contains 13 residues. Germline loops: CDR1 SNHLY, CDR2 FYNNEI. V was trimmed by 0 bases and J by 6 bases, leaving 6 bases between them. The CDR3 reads CASSEAGGNEQFF. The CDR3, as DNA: TGTGCCAGCAGTGAAGCAGGGGGCAATGAGCAGTTCTTC.